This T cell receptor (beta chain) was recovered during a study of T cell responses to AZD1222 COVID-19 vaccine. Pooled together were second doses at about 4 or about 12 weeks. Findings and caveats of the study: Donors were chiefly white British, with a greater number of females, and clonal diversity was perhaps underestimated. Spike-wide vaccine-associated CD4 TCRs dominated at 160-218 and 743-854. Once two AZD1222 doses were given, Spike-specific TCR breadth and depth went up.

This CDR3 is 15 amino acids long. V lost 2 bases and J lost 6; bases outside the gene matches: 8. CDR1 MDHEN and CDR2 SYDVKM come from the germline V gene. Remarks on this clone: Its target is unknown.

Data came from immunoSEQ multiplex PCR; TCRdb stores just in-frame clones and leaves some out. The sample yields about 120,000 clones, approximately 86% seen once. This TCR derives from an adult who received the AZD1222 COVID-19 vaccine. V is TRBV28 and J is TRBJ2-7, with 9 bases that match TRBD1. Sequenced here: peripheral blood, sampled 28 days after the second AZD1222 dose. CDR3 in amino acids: CASSLKPGQGLEQYF. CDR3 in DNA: TGTGCCAGCAGTTTAAAGCCGGGACAGGGCCTCGAGCAGTACTTC.